This T cell receptor beta chain was sequenced in a study of blood T cells in healthy people across ages. The germline CDR1 and CDR2 sequences are LGHNA and YSLEER. The CDR3 length is 16 residues. Trimming took 4 bases from V and 3 from J; bases not matched to a gene: 5. Every sample yielded at least 6.5 million isolated PBMCs. Together with a sample-barcoded 5' primer, a J-beta primer mix was included in a second PCR lasting about 6 to 11 cycles. TCRdb ran MiXCR on the 5' RACE reads and lists one entry per CDR3 protein. Of hundreds of thousands of distinct CDR3 sequences detected, over 20% appear once; the ten largest clones hold about 3.6%.

The receptor was derived from a man in his sixties or seventies in good health. Sequencing was performed on blood. V and J are TRBV4-3 and TRBJ2-1; 11 bases are a match to TRBD2. The CDR3 region is CASSLGTSGHYNEQFF. CDR3 coding DNA: TGCGCCAGCAGCCTCGGGACTAGCGGACACTACAATGAGCAGTTCTTC.